This is a list of T cell receptor beta chains from one sample in a study of shared clonotypes between healthy human individuals. Only in-frame clones appear in the TCRdb table, and some are missing; sequencing was by immunoSEQ multiplex PCR. The sample lists more than 2 million clones; approximately 95% were seen once. Sequenced: naive CD4+ T cells sorted from blood. These receptors originate from a man aged 18 to 35 in good health. Each CDR3 is given with its conserved first and last residue. D genes are given only for firm matches. Only some rows state a clone size, as once, few, many or a class for expanded clones.

cdr3_length clone_size j_call d_call v_call cdr3_nt cdr3_aa
15 - TRBJ1-5 - TRBV5-1 TGCGCCAGCAGCGAGGGCGCCTATAGCAATCAGCCCCAGCATTTT CASSEGAYSNQPQHF
14 - TRBJ1-4 TRBD1 TRBV7-2 TGTGCCAGCAGCTTGGACAGGGCTAATGAAAAACTGTTTTTT CASSLDRANEKLFF
13 once TRBJ1-1 - TRBV14 TGTGCCAGCAGCCAAGACCTAGGGTTTGAAGCTTTCTTT CASSQDLGFEAFF
12 - TRBJ1-1 - TRBV11-3 TGTGCCAGCAGCTTAGACGGGGGGGAAGCTTTCTTT CASSLDGGEAFF
13 - TRBJ1-2 TRBD1 TRBV5-6 TGTGCCAGCAGCTCGGCAGGGGGTAAGGGCTACACCTTC CASSSAGGKGYTF
13 - TRBJ2-3 - TRBV5-6 TGTGCCAGCAGTTTCCGGGTAGCAGATACGCAGTATTTT CASSFRVADTQYF
14 - TRBJ2-1 - TRBV7-2 TGTGCCAGCAGCTTAGCTGGGCAGTACAATGAGCAGTTCTTC CASSLAGQYNEQFF
14 - TRBJ2-1 TRBD1 TRBV30 TGTGCCTGGAGTATGGGGACAGGGAGTGATGAGCAGTTCTTC CAWSMGTGSDEQFF
14 - TRBJ2-3 - TRBV6-1 TGTGCCAGCAGTGAAGCGCCCAGCACAGATACGCAGTATTTT CASSEAPSTDTQYF
13 - TRBJ2-7 - TRBV5-1 TGCGCCAGCAGCTTGAGACAGACTTACGAGCAGTACTTC CASSLRQTYEQYF
15 - TRBJ1-4 TRBD1 TRBV7-2 TGTGCCAGCAGAGAACAGGGGGCAACTAATGAAAAACTGTTTTTT CASREQGATNEKLFF
16 - TRBJ2-1 TRBD2 TRBV7-2 TGTGCCAGCAGCCGAGTGGGGGCGGGAGGGCCTAATGAGCAGTTCTTC CASSRVGAGGPNEQFF
15 - TRBJ2-5 - TRBV25-1 TGTGCCAGCAGTGAATTGAGGGATGGCTGGGAGACCCAGTACTTC CASSELRDGWETQYF
15 - TRBJ2-7 TRBD1 TRBV2 TGTGCCAGCAGCGGACACCCGGGACAGGGCGACGAGCAGTACTTC CASSGHPGQGDEQYF
16 - TRBJ2-7 - TRBV6-5 TGTGCCAGCAGTTACTCGGGGGTTGGTAAGCGCTACGAGCAGTACTTC CASSYSGVGKRYEQYF
11 - TRBJ2-4 - TRBV29-1 TGCAGCGCACTAAGGGGGAACATTCAGTACTTC CSALRGNIQYF
14 - TRBJ1-1 - TRBV25-1 TGTGCCAGCAGTGAGTCAGGAGGGAGCACTGAAGCTTTCTTT CASSESGGSTEAFF
14 - TRBJ2-3 TRBD2 TRBV5-6 TGTGCCAGCAGCGACGGTAGCGGGAGTGACACGCAGTATTTT CASSDGSGSDTQYF
15 - TRBJ1-4 - TRBV27 TGTGCCAGCACCCCCTCGAGGGGATCTAATGAAAAACTGTTTTTT CASTPSRGSNEKLFF
13 - TRBJ1-1 - TRBV10-1 TGCGCCAGCAGTGAGTCGGGGACTCTCGAAGCTTTCTTT CASSESGTLEAFF
14 - TRBJ1-1 TRBD1 TRBV5-1 TGCGCCAGCAGCGGGGGACAGGGTGGCACTGAAGCTTTCTTT CASSGGQGGTEAFF
15 - TRBJ2-1 - TRBV2 TGTGCCAGCAGGATTCCGGGGTCCACCTACAATGAGCAGTTCTTC CASRIPGSTYNEQFF
15 once TRBJ2-7 TRBD2 TRBV6-6 TGTGCCAGCAGTTACTCGGGTCTAGCGGGGTACGAGCAGTACTTC CASSYSGLAGYEQYF
15 - TRBJ1-6 TRBD1 TRBV28 TGTGCCAGCAGTCCCCGGGACAGGGCACGTTCACCCCTCCACTTT CASSPRDRARSPLHF
16 - TRBJ2-1 TRBD1 TRBV5-1 TGCGCCAGCAGCGCGTCACCCGGGACAGGGGTTGATGAGCAGTTCTTC CASSASPGTGVDEQFF
15 - TRBJ1-1 TRBD1 TRBV7-9 TGTGCCAGCAGCTTAAGTAAGGGGGCAGTAACTGAAGCTTTCTTT CASSLSKGAVTEAFF
17 - TRBJ1-1 TRBD1 TRBV19 TGTGCCAGTAACTCTCTGGGCGAGAGACAGGGAAACACTGAAGCTTTCTTT CASNSLGERQGNTEAFF
18 - TRBJ2-5 TRBD1 TRBV6-1 TGTGCCAGCAGTGACGAGGACAGGACGACAACTTGGGGGGAGACCCAGTACTTC CASSDEDRTTTWGETQYF
18 - TRBJ2-4 TRBD1 TRBV30 TGTGCCTGGAGTGCAGCCCTGGGACAGGGGGCTGTCAAAAACATTCAGTACTTC CAWSAALGQGAVKNIQYF
15 once TRBJ2-7 TRBD2 TRBV5-8 TGTGCCAGCAGCTTGGAACTAGCGGGAGTATACGAGCAGTACTTC CASSLELAGVYEQYF
14 - TRBJ1-5 TRBD1 TRBV6-1 TGTGCCAGCAGTCTCGGGACAGGGAATCAGCCCCAGCATTTT CASSLGTGNQPQHF
15 - TRBJ1-2 TRBD1 TRBV29-1 TGCAGCTCTAGGGAGGGACAGGGTGCTAACTATGGCTACACCTTC CSSREGQGANYGYTF
19 - TRBJ1-6 - TRBV5-5 TGTGCCAGCAGCTTGTCCAACGTCCGGACCCACGAAGTCGGTTCACCCCTCCACTTT CASSLSNVRTHEVGSPLHF
14 - TRBJ1-4 - TRBV28 TGTGCCAGCAGGATGGGGGGGGAAGGTGAAAAACTGTTTTTT CASRMGGEGEKLFF
13 - TRBJ1-1 - TRBV30 TGTGCCTGGAGTGTCGCCAGGAACACTGAAGCTTTCTTT CAWSVARNTEAFF
15 - TRBJ2-7 TRBD2 TRBV19 TGTGCCAGTAGTATGGGGCGGGAGGGCCCTTACGAGCAGTACTTC CASSMGREGPYEQYF
14 - TRBJ2-3 - TRBV12-5 TGTGCTAGTGGTTTAAGCGGTGGCACAGATACGCAGTATTTT CASGLSGGTDTQYF
15 - TRBJ2-5 - TRBV10-1 TGCGCCAGCAGTGAGGGGCACGCACTTCAAGAGACCCAGTACTTC CASSEGHALQETQYF
15 - TRBJ2-1 TRBD1 TRBV10-3 TGTGCCATCAGTGAGTCTGCCAGACAGGGAAATGAGCAGTTCTTC CAISESARQGNEQFF
14 - TRBJ1-1 - TRBV28 TGTGCCTCGGGCGTGGGGGATTTAACCACTGAAGCTTTCTTT CASGVGDLTTEAFF
15 - TRBJ2-7 TRBD2 TRBV27 TGTGCCAGCAGTTTATCGGGACTAGCTTCATACGAGCAGTACTTC CASSLSGLASYEQYF
16 - TRBJ2-3 TRBD2 TRBV7-9 TGTGCCAGCAGCGCCCAGGGACTAGCGGGCACAGATACGCAGTATTTT CASSAQGLAGTDTQYF
13 - TRBJ2-1 - TRBV7-2 TGTGCCAGCAGCCTTGGACGGCAAAATGAGCAGTTCTTC CASSLGRQNEQFF
15 - TRBJ2-5 - TRBV10-3 TGTGCCATCAGTGAGTCTAACAGGGCCAAAGAGACCCAGTACTTC CAISESNRAKETQYF
13 - TRBJ2-7 TRBD1 TRBV5-1 TGCGCCAGCAGCATCGGGACAGGAAGTGAGCAGTACTTC CASSIGTGSEQYF
16 - TRBJ2-3 - TRBV28 TGTGCCAGCAGTGCCTGGGGGGGGGCGCACACAGATACGCAGTATTTT CASSAWGGAHTDTQYF